One and the same sample provided the 17 T cell receptor beta chains below, sequenced in a study of T-cell memory formation after mild COVID-19. Using its own MiXCR run on the 5' RACE reads, TCRdb lists one record per CDR3 protein. The sample carries 340,000 or so distinct CDR3 sequences, 13% recorded once. The specimen sequenced was PBMCs or a T cell subset sorted from them (not recorded which). These receptors all come from a man between 18 and 29 years old who had mild COVID-19 (a few samples of this study predate the infection). Cell type and time point are not known.

This clonotype has a handful of counts. The chain couples TRBV6-5 to TRBJ2-7; D unclear. CDR3 length: 12 residues. Per the germline V gene, CDR1 is MNHEY and CDR2 is SVGAGI. The V gene lost 2 bases and the J gene lost 6 bases, with 8 bases spanning the gap. CDR3 protein: CASSYLKGEQYF. The CDR3 nucleotides are TGTGCCAGCAGTTACCTGAAGGGCGAGCAGTACTTC.

This clonotype was seen more than once but under ten times. CDR3 nucleotides: TGCAGCGTTGAAGTCGGGCAGGGAAACTATGGCTACACCTTC. This sequence encodes CSVEVGQGNYGYTF. This rearrangement joins TRBV29-1 to TRBJ1-2, with D tentatively TRBD1 (5 bases). The V end lost 1 base, the J end lost 2 bases, and 11 bases lay between the germline ends. Germline V gives CDR1 SQVTM, CDR2 ANQGSEA. The CDR3 is 14 residues long.

This clonotype appeared a few times. The chain uses TRBV7-9 and TRBJ2-7; no clear D gene. The length of the CDR3 is 12 residues. Germline assignment: CDR1 SEHNR and CDR2 FQNEAQ (reference sequence). The V end was cut by 5 bases, the J end by 2 bases, with 7 bases between. Here the CDR3 reads CASSLSAYEQYF. Written as DNA, the CDR3 is TGTGCCAGCAGCCTCTCCGCCTACGAGCAGTACTTC.

This clonotype was seen more than once but under ten times. The chain recombines TRBV7-2 with TRBJ2-1, with D possibly being TRBD1 (5 bases). With 1 base removed from V and 0 bases from J, the gap between germline ends came to 7 bases. The CDR3 runs to 15 residues. Germline V lookup: CDR1 SGHTA, CDR2 FQGNSA. The CDR3 nucleotides read TGTGCCAGCAGCTTAGACAGGCCCTCCTACAATGAGCAGTTCTTC. This gives the protein CASSLDRPSYNEQFF.

This clonotype was picked up a small number of times. This chain uses TRBV9 with TRBJ2-2; TRBD1 is a possible D gene (5 bases). Germline V lookup: CDR1 SGDLS, CDR2 YYNGEE. V lost 0 bases, J lost 3 bases, and 12 bases lay in between. The CDR3 loop spans 16 amino acids. CDR3 nucleotides: TGTGCCAGCAGCGTAGGGGCAGGGCGGTACACCGGGGAGCTGTTTTTT. Translated, it gives CASSVGAGRYTGELFF.

The chain combines TRBV29-1 with TRBJ1-2, with D possibly TRBD1 on 6 matching bases. The V and J ends lost 1 base and 0 bases respectively, with 15 bases between them. Germline loops: CDR1 SQVTM, CDR2 ANQGSEA. This CDR3 is built from 16 residues. The CDR3 loop is CSVEVAWEGANYGYTF. Here the CDR3 DNA reads TGCAGCGTTGAAGTGGCTTGGGAGGGGGCTAACTATGGCTACACCTTC.

V gene TRBV28 combines with J gene TRBJ1-2; unclear D gene. V was shortened by 4 bases and J by 7 bases, with 13 bases between the two germline ends. Per the germline V gene, CDR1 is MDHEN and CDR2 is SYDVKM. The CDR3 totals 13 residues. The CDR3 DNA sequence: TGTGCCAGCAGTTCCCCCGGGAGGTTTGGCTACACCTTC. Its translation is CASSSPGRFGYTF.

A few counts support this clonotype. The chain has TRBV5-6 and TRBJ1-1; D may be TRBD1 (6 bases). The V end was cut by 1 base, the J end by 0 bases, with 16 bases between. The CDR3 is 17 residues long. Germline V CDR1 and CDR2: SGHDT, YYEEEE. CDR3: CASSLPTGMSMNTEAFF. DNA of the CDR3: TGTGCCAGCAGCTTGCCTACAGGGATGAGTATGAACACTGAAGCTTTCTTT.

This clonotype occurred many times. The chain has TRBV6-2 or TRBV6-3 and TRBJ2-2; the D gene is possibly TRBD1 (5 bases). The CDR3 covers 17 residues. With 6 bases removed from V and 3 bases from J, the gap between germline ends came to 20 bases. CDR1 MNHEY and CDR2 SVGEGT come from the germline V gene. In DNA form, the CDR3 reads TGTGCCAGCAGCTACGGCTTCGCGGTAGGGGACACCGGGGAGCTGTTTTTT. It yields the protein CASSYGFAVGDTGELFF.

A few counts support this clonotype. The chain recombines TRBV7-9 with TRBJ1-2, with TRBD1 matching 7 bases. Germline V lookup: CDR1 SEHNR, CDR2 FQNEAQ (reference sequence). The CDR3 is 15 amino acids. V was pared by 10 bases and J by 6 bases, with 17 bases of the junction left unmatched. The CDR3 reads CATPPPPTGRNGYTF. The CDR3 DNA reads as TGTGCCACCCCGCCCCCCCCGACAGGGAGGAATGGCTACACCTTC.

The chain joins TRBV7-2 to TRBJ2-6; D possibly corresponds to TRBD1 (5 bases). The germline V gene has CDR1 SGHTA and CDR2 FQGNSA. There are 18 residues in the CDR3. Trimming removed 4 bases at V and 0 bases at J, with 16 bases between. CDR3 sequence (DNA): TGTGCCAGCAGCTCATGGGGCCGTACGAGCTCTGGGGCCAACGTCCTGACTTTC. It is translated as CASSSWGRTSSGANVLTF.

This clonotype was observed a few times. This sequence joins TRBV6-2 or TRBV6-3 and TRBJ1-2; no reliable D call. With 6 bases removed from V and 3 bases from J, the gap between germline ends came to 20 bases. The CDR3 covers 16 residues. CDR1 is MNHEY, CDR2 SVGEGT, per germline. The CDR3 coding sequence is TGTGCCAGCAGGGCCGGCGGCCTCCGCTACTACTATGGCTACACCTTC. Translating it yields CASRAGGLRYYYGYTF.

There are a few counts of this clonotype. This chain links TRBV6-2 or TRBV6-3 with TRBJ1-2; D ambiguous. The germline gives CDR1 MNHEY, CDR2 SVGEGT. The V and J ends lost 2 bases and 6 bases respectively, with 7 bases between them. CDR3 size: 12 residues. CDR3 sequence: CASSYIRDGYTF. The CDR3 DNA sequence: TGTGCCAGCAGTTACATAAGGGATGGCTACACCTTC.

The V call is TRBV7-9, the J call TRBJ2-1, with D perhaps matching TRBD1 (6 bases). The V gene's germline CDR1 is SEHNR and CDR2 FQNEAQ (reference sequence). The CDR3 has 16 residues. The ends were cut back, 5 bases at V and 2 bases at J, with 16 bases in the middle. The CDR3, as DNA: TGTGCCAGCAGCCCCCGACGACAGGCAGCCTACAATGAGCAGTTCTTC. This sequence encodes CASSPRRQAAYNEQFF.

The CDR3 DNA reads TGTGCCAGCAGTTACGTTCGTGGGACAGGGGGAGAGACCCAGTACTTC. This translates into CASSYVRGTGGETQYF. The V call is TRBV6-2 or TRBV6-3, the J call TRBJ2-5; 11 bases align to TRBD1. V gave up 2 bases and J gave up 4 bases; unmatched junction bases: 6. CDR3 length: 16 residues. Germline-derived CDR1 and CDR2 are MNHEY and SVGEGT.

This clonotype has only a few counts. This rearrangement joins TRBV10-3 to TRBJ2-7; the D call may be TRBD1 or TRBD2 (5 bases each). The ends were cut back, 4 bases at V and 3 bases at J, with 22 bases in the middle. The CDR3 consists of 17 residues. Germline CDR1 reads ENHRY; CDR2 reads SYGVKD. CDR3: CAISGGRNSVEGYEQYF. CDR3 DNA: TGTGCCATCAGTGGGGGCCGGAATAGCGTGGAAGGCTACGAGCAGTACTTC.

This clonotype came up a few times. This sequence joins TRBV29-1 and TRBJ2-6, with D hard to call. The CDR3 consists of 14 residues. Trimming took off 6 bases at V and 0 bases at J, with 9 bases between the two ends. CDR1 is SQVTM, CDR2 ANQGSEA, per germline. CDR3 bases: TGCAGCGTCGGTACAGACTCTGGGGCCAACGTCCTGACTTTC. Protein: CSVGTDSGANVLTF.